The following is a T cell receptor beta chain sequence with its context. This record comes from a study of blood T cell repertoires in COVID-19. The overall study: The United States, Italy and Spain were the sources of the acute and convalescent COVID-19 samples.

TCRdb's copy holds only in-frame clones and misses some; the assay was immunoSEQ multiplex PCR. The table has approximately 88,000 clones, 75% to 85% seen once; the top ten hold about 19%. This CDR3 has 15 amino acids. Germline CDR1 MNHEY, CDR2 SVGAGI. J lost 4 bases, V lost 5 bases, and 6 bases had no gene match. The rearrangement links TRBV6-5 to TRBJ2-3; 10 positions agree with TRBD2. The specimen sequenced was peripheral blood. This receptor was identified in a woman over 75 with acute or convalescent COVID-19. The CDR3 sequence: CASSRLAGESDTQYF. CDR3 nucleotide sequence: TGTGCCAGCAGTCGGCTAGCGGGAGAGTCAGATACGCAGTATTTT.